This TCR beta chain was identified in a study of blood T cell repertoires in COVID-19. Study overall: Acute and convalescent COVID-19 specimens originated in the United States, Italy and Spain. The cDNA or gDNA used as material had been derived from T cells, B-cell-depleted T cells, or PBMCs.

In the original workflow: Estimation of nucleated cell counts was performed using reference gene primer amplification. TCRdb's table, derived via immunoSEQ multiplex PCR, lists solely in-frame clones and lacks some. The V and J calls and clone size are taken from that table; D and trimming were inferred from the DNA. The sample has 210,000 or so clones, roughly 90% seen once. The junction had 12 bases not matched to a gene; V was cut back by 3 bases and J by 3 bases. Germline CDR1 reads SGHRS; CDR2 reads YFSETQ. The CDR3 loop spans 17 amino acids. Material for sequencing was peripheral blood. This clonotype was sampled from a woman in her forties or fifties with acute or convalescent COVID-19. The V call is TRBV5-1, the J call TRBJ2-3, with 8 bases fitting TRBD2. CDR3 amino acids: CASSYTSGFGGTDTQYF. CDR3 coding DNA: TGCGCCAGCAGCTATACTAGCGGATTTGGGGGAACAGATACGCAGTATTTT.